This TCR beta chain came from a study of blood T cell repertoires in COVID-19. Clones were sequenced by immunoSEQ multiplex PCR, and TCRdb holds only the in-frame ones, with some missing. Found here are hundreds of thousands of clones, approximately 89% of them singletons; the top ten hold around 0.92%. The CDR3 extends over 16 amino acids. Germline CDR1 is SGHNT and CDR2 is YENEEA. The V gene lost 1 base and the J gene lost 7 bases, with 19 bases spanning the gap. Sample: peripheral blood. The clonotype originates from a man aged 18-30 years with COVID-19, enrolled during active disease. The genes are TRBV11-3 and TRBJ1-2, with D possibly being TRBD1 (5 bases). CDR3 DNA: TGTGCCAGCAGCTTAGGCGTAGGGGTAATGGCTGGTGGCTACACCTTC. This gives the protein CASSLGVGVMAGGYTF.